A single sample is the source of the 26 T cell receptor beta chains below, sequenced in a study of blood T cell repertoires in COVID-19. Repertoires were generated with immunoSEQ multiplex PCR, while TCRdb's copy carries only in-frame clones and drops some. The sample holds roughly 140,000 clones, about 85% seen once. Sequences were obtained from peripheral blood. Source of these receptors: a woman in her fifties or sixties with COVID-19, enrolled during active disease.

The chain couples TRBV7-9 to TRBJ1-5, with TRBD1 identical over 8 bases. The ends lost 5 bases at V and 8 bases at J; junction bases unmatched: 14. The CDR3 has 16 amino acids. CDR1 and CDR2 (germline): SEHNR, FQNEAQ (reference sequence). CDR3 nucleotide sequence: TGTGCCAGCAGCATAGGGACGGGACAGGCACAGGAGCCCCAGCATTTT. It yields the protein CASSIGTGQAQEPQHF.

This chain joins TRBV27 and TRBJ1-2, with a tentative D call TRBD1 (6 bases). This CDR3 region has 16 residues. Between the trimmed V and J ends, which lost 5 bases and 4 bases, there was a span of 20 bases. Germline lookup yields CDR1 MNHEY and CDR2 SMNVEV (reference sequence). Here the CDR3 DNA reads TGTGCCAGCAGTCCCCCCCCGACAGGCTCCTTCTATGGCTACACCTTC. Translated, it gives CASSPPPTGSFYGYTF.

The chain is built from TRBV6-5 and TRBJ1-6; 9 bases agree with TRBD1. CDR3 length: 15 residues. Per the germline V gene, CDR1 is MNHEY and CDR2 is SVGAGI. The V and J ends lost 4 bases and 10 bases, in that order; junction bases with no gene match: 8. The CDR3 nucleotides are TGTGCCAGCAGTTCCTTAACAGGGGGCGAATCACCCCTCCACTTT. Residues: CASSSLTGGESPLHF.

This clone was seen more than once but under ten times. The chain joins TRBV5-1 to TRBJ1-1; D not resolved. The CDR3 totals 12 residues. The germline CDR1 and CDR2 sequences are SGHRS and YFSETQ. V lost 4 bases to trimming and J lost 1 base, with 5 bases between them. Here the CDR3 reads CASSRGNTEAFF. In DNA, the CDR3 is TGCGCCAGCAGCCGGGGGAACACTGAAGCTTTCTTT.

Only one count was recorded for this clone. V usage is TRBV12-3 or TRBV12-4 and J usage is TRBJ2-7, with no clear D. This CDR3 is built from 13 residues. V was clipped by 3 bases and J by 0 bases, with 6 bases between them. The chain's CDR3 is CASSFLNSYEQYF. DNA for the CDR3: TGTGCCAGCAGTTTCCTAAACTCCTACGAGCAGTACTTC.

The chain uses TRBV5-4 and TRBJ2-3; weak D call: TRBD2 (6 bases). Trimming took 6 bases from V and 1 from J, leaving 12 bases between them. This CDR3 contains 14 residues. Germline loops: CDR1 SGHNT, CDR2 YYREEE (reference sequence). The CDR3 spells CASMEGVGTDTQYF. For the CDR3, the DNA is TGTGCCAGCATGGAGGGAGTAGGCACAGATACGCAGTATTTT.

The gene calls are TRBV6-2 or TRBV6-3 and TRBJ2-4; TRBD2 aligns across 11 bases. Germline CDR1 and CDR2: MNHEY and SVGEGT. The length of the CDR3 is 17 residues. The junction had 14 bases not matched to a gene; V was cut back by 4 bases and J by 9 bases. The CDR3 sequence: CASSSNLAGGLGGIQYF. CDR3 sequence (DNA): TGTGCCAGCAGTTCCAACTTAGCGGGAGGGCTCGGGGGCATTCAGTACTTC.

J is TRBJ2-1 and V is TRBV19; 11 positions agree with TRBD2. CDR1 LNHDA and CDR2 SQIVND come from the germline V gene (reference sequence). The CDR3 is 16 residues long. J gave up 7 bases and V 5 bases, and 10 bases lay outside the gene matches. This chain's CDR3 is CASSALTSGGNNEQFF. The CDR3 nucleotides are TGTGCCAGTAGTGCCCTCACTAGCGGGGGTAATAATGAGCAGTTCTTC.

This sequence joins TRBV29-1 and TRBJ1-1; 9 nucleotides agree with TRBD1. Germline V gene lookup returns CDR1 SQVTM and CDR2 ANQGSEA. The CDR3 consists of 15 residues. V trimming: 5 bases; J trimming: 3 bases; junction bases outside the gene matches: 10. CDR3 in DNA: TGCAGCGTTTCCGGGACAGGGCGCTCGGACACTGAAGCTTTCTTT. Protein product: CSVSGTGRSDTEAFF.

The chain joins TRBV27 to TRBJ1-2; 9 bases line up with TRBD1. CDR1 MNHEY and CDR2 SMNVEV come from the germline V gene (reference sequence). The J segment lost 6 bases and the V segment lost 8 bases, leaving 7 bases of the junction unmatched. The CDR3 has 13 residues. The CDR3, as DNA: TGTGCCAGCGGGACAGGGCATATGGATGGCTACACCTTC. It translates to CASGTGHMDGYTF.

The J gene is TRBJ2-7, the V gene TRBV5-4; tentative D call: TRBD2 (5 bases). Trimming pared 3 bases from V and 4 bases from J, leaving 14 bases between. In germline, CDR1 is SGHNT, CDR2 YYREEE (reference sequence). CDR3 size: 14 residues. CDR3 protein: CASSSRVSAYEQYF. For the CDR3, the DNA is TGTGCCAGCAGCTCCCGAGTTAGCGCTTACGAGCAGTACTTC.

This sequence joins TRBV21-1 and TRBJ1-5; TRBD1, the table's D call, was not compared with the DNA. TRBV21-1 represents a pseudogene. CDR3 length: 15 amino acids. The CDR3 coding sequence is TGTGCCTGGTTAACAGGGGGCACTACAAATCAGCCCCAGCATTTT. This encodes CAWLTGGTTNQPQHF.

The rearrangement uses TRBV2 and TRBJ2-1, with TRBD1 as a possible D gene (6 bases). The CDR3 is made up of 15 amino acids. The ends were cut back, 3 bases at V and 7 bases at J, with 16 bases in the middle. Germline lookup yields CDR1 SNHLY and CDR2 FYNNEI. CDR3 in DNA: TGTGCCAGCAGTGAGCTCCGGACAGAGGCTAATGAGCAGTTCTTC. Its translation: CASSELRTEANEQFF.

This clone showed up just a few times. This rearrangement joins TRBV7-9 to TRBJ1-1; no reliable D call. Germline V lookup: CDR1 SEHNR, CDR2 FQNEAQ (reference sequence). The CDR3 loop spans 14 amino acids. Trimming took off 1 base at V and 1 base at J, with 7 bases between the two ends. The CDR3 loop is CASSLVQQNTEAFF. The CDR3 DNA sequence: TGTGCCAGCAGCTTAGTACAGCAGAACACTGAAGCTTTCTTT.

The chain is built from TRBV7-3 and TRBJ2-1; weak D call: TRBD1 (6 bases). The V end lost 0 bases, the J end lost 2 bases, and 14 bases lay between the germline ends. The CDR3 has 17 residues. Germline loops: CDR1 SGHTA, CDR2 FQGTGA. The CDR3, as DNA: TGTGCCAGCAGCTTAACGTTGGGCAGGGGTACCTACAATGAGCAGTTCTTC. It yields the protein CASSLTLGRGTYNEQFF.

V gene TRBV6-1 combines with J gene TRBJ1-2; D perhaps matches TRBD1 (6 bases). The V end lost 2 bases, the J end lost 8 bases, and 12 bases lay between the germline ends. Germline assignment: CDR1 MNHNS and CDR2 SASEGT. The CDR3 runs 13 residues. The CDR3 reads CASSERGAMGYTF. The CDR3, as DNA: TGTGCCAGCAGTGAACGGGGGGCGATGGGCTACACCTTC.

The chain recombines TRBV6-5 with TRBJ1-1, with D maybe TRBD1 (5 bases). Germline CDR1 MNHEY, CDR2 SVGAGI. Trimming removed 6 bases at V and 0 bases at J, with 11 bases between. The CDR3 covers 14 residues. The CDR3 is CASSDGGMNTEAFF. CDR3 nucleotide sequence: TGTGCCAGCAGCGACGGGGGGATGAACACTGAAGCTTTCTTT.

V is TRBV12-3 or TRBV12-4 and J is TRBJ1-5, with D possibly matching TRBD1 (5 bases). V lost 6 bases to trimming and J lost 5 bases, with 11 bases between them. The CDR3 is made up of 13 amino acids. The CDR3 here is CASSPDSYQPQHF. The CDR3 bases are TGTGCCAGCAGCCCTGACAGCTATCAGCCCCAGCATTTT.

The rearrangement links TRBV5-1 to TRBJ1-2; D is possibly TRBD1 (5 bases). Germline V CDR1 and CDR2: SGHRS, YFSETQ. The CDR3 spans 14 residues. V lost 3 bases to trimming and J lost 1 base, with 10 bases between them. CDR3 in amino acids: CASSSGGGNYGYTF. For the CDR3, the DNA is TGCGCCAGCAGCTCCGGCGGGGGTAACTATGGCTACACCTTC.

The count of this clone is one. J is TRBJ2-1 and V is TRBV5-8; 13 bases align to TRBD2. The CDR3 sequence is 16 residues long. With 4 bases clipped from V and 5 bases from J, the junction kept 6 bases outside the gene matches. Per germline, CDR1 SGHTS and CDR2 YDEGEE. CDR3: CASSRWTSGRNNEQFF. The CDR3 DNA is TGTGCCAGCAGCCGTTGGACTAGCGGGAGAAACAATGAGCAGTTCTTC.

The genes are TRBV27 and TRBJ1-1; the D gene is possibly TRBD1 (6 bases). Germline CDR1 MNHEY, CDR2 SMNVEV (reference sequence). Trimming pared 0 bases from V and 11 bases from J, leaving 13 bases between. CDR3 length equals 13 residues. This chain's CDR3 is CASSLSRQAAAFF. Here the CDR3 DNA reads TGTGCCAGCAGTTTATCGAGACAGGCGGCGGCTTTCTTT.

The chain combines TRBV28 with TRBJ1-1; D is ambiguous. V dropped 6 bases and J dropped 4 bases, with 6 bases sitting between them. The CDR3 is 11 amino acids. Germline CDR1 reads MDHEN; CDR2 reads SYDVKM. Written as DNA, the CDR3 is TGTGCCAGCAGGGACTTCACTGAAGCTTTCTTT. It specifies CASRDFTEAFF. Combining the CDR3 with reference TRBV28 and TRBJ1-1 gives the whole variable domain DVKVTQSSRYLVKRTGEKVFLECVQDMDHENMFWYRQDPGLGLRLIYFSYDVKMKEKGDIPEGYSVSREKKERFSLILESASTNQTSMYLCASRDFTEAFFGQGTRLTVV.

The V call is TRBV5-1, the J call TRBJ2-7; perhaps TRBD1 as D (6 bases). V was clipped by 0 bases and J by 1 base, with 38 bases between them. There are 24 residues in the CDR3. CDR1 and CDR2 from the germline V gene are SGHRS and YFSETQ. Here the CDR3 reads CASSLVSSWASRQERPRASYEQYV. CDR3 in DNA: TGCGCCAGCAGCTTGGTTTCTAGTTGGGCTAGTCGACAGGAACGTCCCCGGGCGTCCTACGAGCAGTACGTC.

This clone was seen just once. CDR3 residues: CASSPFDRGSNQPQHF. CDR3 in DNA: TGCGCCAGCAGCCCCTTTGACAGGGGAAGCAATCAGCCCCAGCATTTT. The chain has TRBV4-1 and TRBJ1-5; 8 bases are a match to TRBD1. Trimming removed 4 bases from V and 1 base from J; junction bases left unmatched: 6. The CDR3 contains 16 residues. The germline V gene has CDR1 MGHRA and CDR2 YSYEKL.

This CDR3 reads CASRDRTSGLYEQYF. Written as DNA, the CDR3 is TGTGCCAGCAGAGACCGGACTAGCGGGCTTTACGAGCAGTACTTC. The rearrangement uses TRBV2 and TRBJ2-7; 11 positions match TRBD2. The J segment lost 4 bases and the V segment lost 6 bases, leaving 8 bases of the junction unmatched. The length of the CDR3 is 15 residues. CDR1 SNHLY and CDR2 FYNNEI come from the germline V gene.

This chain connects TRBV14 to TRBJ1-2, with a weak D call TRBD1 (5 bases). CDR3 length: 13 amino acids. Germline V lookup: CDR1 SGHDN, CDR2 FVKESK. Deletions cut 4 bases from V and 4 bases from J, with 10 bases between. CDR3 sequence reads: CASSLSQGYGYTF. In nucleotides, the CDR3 is TGTGCCAGCAGCCTCTCCCAGGGCTATGGCTACACCTTC.